Following are 2 T cell receptor beta chains from one sample sequenced in a study of T cell responses to AZD1222 COVID-19 vaccine. The assay was immunoSEQ multiplex PCR, and TCRdb's table has in-frame clones only and misses some. This table holds over 120,000 clones, over 90% found once. This sample comprised peripheral blood, obtained on day 0 of AZD1222 vaccination. These receptors were obtained from an adult in good health.

The V and J genes are TRBV6-1 and TRBJ1-3; a weak D match, TRBD1 (6 bases). The CDR3 sequence is 15 residues long. Trimming removed 2 bases from V and 5 bases from J, with 13 bases in between. Germline V gene lookup returns CDR1 MNHNS and CDR2 SASEGT. CDR3: CASSEIRQGRNTIYF. The CDR3 nucleotides read TGTGCCAGCAGTGAAATCCGGCAGGGGAGAAACACCATATATTTT.

The chain links TRBV27 to TRBJ1-3; TRBD1 matches 7 bases. This CDR3 spans 15 amino acids. Losses at the gene ends were 5 bases for V and 0 bases for J; bases not matched to a gene: 4. Germline V CDR1 and CDR2: MNHEY, SMNVEV (reference sequence). Written as DNA, the CDR3 is TGTGCCAGCAGTCTCTACAGGGGCTCTGGAAACACCATATATTTT. It is translated as CASSLYRGSGNTIYF.